This TCR beta chain stems from a study of technical replicates of blood from four donors. The CDR3 has 17 residues. Trimming took 5 bases from V and 6 from J; bases not matched to a gene: 17. CDR1 is LNHNV and CDR2 is YYDKDF in the germline V gene (reference sequence). Assay: immunoSEQ multiplex PCR; the TCRdb copy retains only in-frame clones and omits some. The table shows roughly 80,000 clones, with roughly nine tenths occurring only once. In this sample, this clone turned up a few times. The sequencing input was T cells isolated from PBMCs. J is TRBJ2-7 and V is TRBV15; 9 bases match TRBD1. This receptor was identified in a human donor in good health. The DNA for the CDR3 is TGTGCCACCAGCCGCTCGTTTGGTGGACAGGGGAGAGGCGAGCAGTACTTC. Encoded protein: CATSRSFGGQGRGEQYF.